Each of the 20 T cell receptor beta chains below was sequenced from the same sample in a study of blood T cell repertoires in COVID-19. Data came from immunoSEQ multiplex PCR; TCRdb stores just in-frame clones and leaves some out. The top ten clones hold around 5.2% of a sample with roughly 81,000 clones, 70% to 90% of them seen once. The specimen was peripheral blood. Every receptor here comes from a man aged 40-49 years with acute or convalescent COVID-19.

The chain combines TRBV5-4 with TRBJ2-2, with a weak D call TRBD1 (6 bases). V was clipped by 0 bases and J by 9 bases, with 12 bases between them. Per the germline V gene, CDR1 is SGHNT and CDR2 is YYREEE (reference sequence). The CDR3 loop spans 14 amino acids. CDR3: CASSLDRTDRELFF. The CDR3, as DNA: TGTGCCAGCAGCTTGGACAGGACAGACAGGGAGCTGTTTTTT.

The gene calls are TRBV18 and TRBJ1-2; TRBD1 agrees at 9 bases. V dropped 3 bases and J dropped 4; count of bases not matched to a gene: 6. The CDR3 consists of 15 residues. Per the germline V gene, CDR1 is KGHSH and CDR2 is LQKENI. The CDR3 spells CASSPGTGTFYGYTF. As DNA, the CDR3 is TGTGCCAGCTCACCCGGGACAGGGACTTTCTATGGCTACACCTTC.

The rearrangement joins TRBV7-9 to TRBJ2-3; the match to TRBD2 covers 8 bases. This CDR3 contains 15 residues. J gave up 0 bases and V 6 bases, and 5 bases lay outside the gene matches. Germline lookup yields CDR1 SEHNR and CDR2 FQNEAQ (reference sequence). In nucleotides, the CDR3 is TGTGCCAGCAGTCCAACGGGGGGGAGCACAGATACGCAGTATTTT. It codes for CASSPTGGSTDTQYF.

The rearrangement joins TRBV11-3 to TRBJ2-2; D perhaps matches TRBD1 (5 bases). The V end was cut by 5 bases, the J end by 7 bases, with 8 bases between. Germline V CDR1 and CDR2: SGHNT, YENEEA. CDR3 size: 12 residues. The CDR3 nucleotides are TGTGCCAGCAGCGCAGGGCGCGGGGAGCTGTTTTTT. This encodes CASSAGRGELFF. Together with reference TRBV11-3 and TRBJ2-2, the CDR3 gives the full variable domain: EAGVVQSPRYKIIEKKQPVAFWCNPISGHNTLYWYLQNLGQGPELLIRYENEEAVDDSQLPKDRFSAERLKGVDSTLKIQPAELGDSAVYLCASSAGRGELFFGEGSRLTVL.

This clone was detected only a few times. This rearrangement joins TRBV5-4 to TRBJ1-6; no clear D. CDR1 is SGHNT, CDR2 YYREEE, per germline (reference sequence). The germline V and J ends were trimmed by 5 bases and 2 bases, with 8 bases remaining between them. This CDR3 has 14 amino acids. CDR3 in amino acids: CASSFDTYNSPLHF. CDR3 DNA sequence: TGTGCCAGCAGTTTCGACACCTATAATTCACCCCTCCACTTT.

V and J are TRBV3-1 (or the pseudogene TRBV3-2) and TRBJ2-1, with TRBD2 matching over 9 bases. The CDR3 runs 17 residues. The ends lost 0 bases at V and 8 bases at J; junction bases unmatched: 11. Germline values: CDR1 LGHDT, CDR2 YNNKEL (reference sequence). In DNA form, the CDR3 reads TGTGCCAGCAGCCAAGAACCGCTGGCGGGAGGGCCCGATGAGCAGTTCTTC. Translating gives CASSQEPLAGGPDEQFF.

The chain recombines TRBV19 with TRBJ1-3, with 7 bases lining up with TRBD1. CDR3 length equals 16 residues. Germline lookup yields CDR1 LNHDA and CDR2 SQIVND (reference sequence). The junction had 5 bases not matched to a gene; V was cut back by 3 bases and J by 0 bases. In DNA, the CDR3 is TGTGCCAGTAGTATGCGAGGGGGCGGCTCTGGAAACACCATATATTTT. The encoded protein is CASSMRGGGSGNTIYF.

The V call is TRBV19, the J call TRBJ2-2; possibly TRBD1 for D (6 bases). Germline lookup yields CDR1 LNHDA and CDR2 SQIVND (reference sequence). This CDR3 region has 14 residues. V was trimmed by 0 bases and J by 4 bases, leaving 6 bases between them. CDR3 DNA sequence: TGTGCCAGTAGTATAGACAGGGGCACCGGGGAGCTGTTTTTT. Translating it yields CASSIDRGTGELFF.

CDR3 residues: CASSLGQVEGYTF. The CDR3 DNA sequence: TGCGCCAGCAGCCTAGGACAGGTGGAAGGCTACACCTTC. The chain has TRBV5-1 and TRBJ1-2; 7 bases fit TRBD1. The V gene end was trimmed by 4 bases and the J gene end by 8 bases; junction bases not matched to a gene: 8. The CDR3 covers 13 residues. Germline V gives CDR1 SGHRS, CDR2 YFSETQ.

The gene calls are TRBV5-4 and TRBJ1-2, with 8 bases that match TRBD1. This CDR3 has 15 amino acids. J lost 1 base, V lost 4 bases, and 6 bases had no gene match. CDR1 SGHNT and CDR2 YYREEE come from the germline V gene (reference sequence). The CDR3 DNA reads TGTGCCAGCAGCATAAGGACAGGGCTTAACTATGGCTACACCTTC. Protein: CASSIRTGLNYGYTF.

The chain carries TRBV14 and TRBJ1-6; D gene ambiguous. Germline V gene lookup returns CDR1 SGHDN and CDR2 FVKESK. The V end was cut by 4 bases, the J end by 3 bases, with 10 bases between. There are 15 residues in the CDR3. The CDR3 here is CASSRAAVYNSPLHF. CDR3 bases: TGTGCCAGCAGCCGGGCCGCCGTCTATAATTCACCCCTCCACTTT.

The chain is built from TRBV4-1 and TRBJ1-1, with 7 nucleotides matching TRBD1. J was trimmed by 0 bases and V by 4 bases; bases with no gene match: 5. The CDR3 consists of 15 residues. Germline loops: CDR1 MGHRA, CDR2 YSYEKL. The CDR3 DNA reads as TGCGCCAGCAGCCCGGCTGGGACAGTGAACACTGAAGCTTTCTTT. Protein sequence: CASSPAGTVNTEAFF.

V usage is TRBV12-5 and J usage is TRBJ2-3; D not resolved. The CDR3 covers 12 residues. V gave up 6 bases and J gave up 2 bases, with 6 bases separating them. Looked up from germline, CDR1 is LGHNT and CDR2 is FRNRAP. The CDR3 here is CASGAATDTQYF. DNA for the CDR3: TGTGCTAGTGGGGCGGCCACAGATACGCAGTATTTT.

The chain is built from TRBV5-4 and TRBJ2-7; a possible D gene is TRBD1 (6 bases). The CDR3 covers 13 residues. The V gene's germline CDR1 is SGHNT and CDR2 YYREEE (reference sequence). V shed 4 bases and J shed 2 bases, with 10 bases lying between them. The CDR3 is CASSRGQTYEQYF. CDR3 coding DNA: TGTGCCAGCAGCCGAGGACAGACCTACGAGCAGTACTTC.

CDR3 in amino acids: CASSVDSTDTQYF. CDR3 DNA sequence: TGTGCCAGCAGCGTTGACTCCACAGATACGCAGTATTTT. The chain joins TRBV9 to TRBJ2-3; D remains ambiguous. V was pared by 2 bases and J by 2 bases, with 6 bases between. The CDR3 totals 13 residues. Looked up from germline, CDR1 is SGDLS and CDR2 is YYNGEE.

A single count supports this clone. Here the CDR3 reads CASSEVRGRKNTEAFF. CDR3 coding DNA: TGCGCCAGCAGTGAGGTCAGGGGAAGGAAGAACACTGAAGCTTTCTTT. The chain links TRBV10-2 to TRBJ1-1; a possible D gene is TRBD1 (6 bases). V was trimmed by 2 bases and J by 1 base, leaving 14 bases between them. The CDR3 spans 16 residues. CDR1 and CDR2 (germline): WSHSY, SAAADI.

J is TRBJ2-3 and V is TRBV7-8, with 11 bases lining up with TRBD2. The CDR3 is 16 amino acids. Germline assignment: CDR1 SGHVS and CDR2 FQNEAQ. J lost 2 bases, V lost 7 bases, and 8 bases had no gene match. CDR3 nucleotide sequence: TGTGCCAGCAAGTACTTAGCGGGGGGGCCCACAGATACGCAGTATTTT. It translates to CASKYLAGGPTDTQYF.

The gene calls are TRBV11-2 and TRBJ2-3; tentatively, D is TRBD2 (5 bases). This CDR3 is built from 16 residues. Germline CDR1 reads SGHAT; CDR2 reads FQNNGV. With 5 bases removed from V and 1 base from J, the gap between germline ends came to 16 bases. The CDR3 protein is CASSPFPKRGTDTQYF. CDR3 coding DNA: TGTGCCAGCAGCCCTTTCCCTAAGAGGGGCACAGATACGCAGTATTTT.

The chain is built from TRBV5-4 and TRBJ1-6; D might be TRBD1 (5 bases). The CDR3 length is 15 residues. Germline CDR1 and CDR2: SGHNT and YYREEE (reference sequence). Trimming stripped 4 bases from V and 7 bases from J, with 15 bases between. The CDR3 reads CASSRGGGQNSPLHF. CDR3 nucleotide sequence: TGTGCCAGCAGCCGGGGCGGGGGTCAAAATTCACCCCTCCACTTT. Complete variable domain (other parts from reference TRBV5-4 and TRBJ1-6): ETGVTQSPTHLIKTRGQQVTLRCSSQSGHNTVSWYQQALGQGPQFIFQYYREEENGRGNFPPRFSGLQFPNYSSELNVNALELDDSALYLCASSRGGGQNSPLHFGNGTRLTVT.

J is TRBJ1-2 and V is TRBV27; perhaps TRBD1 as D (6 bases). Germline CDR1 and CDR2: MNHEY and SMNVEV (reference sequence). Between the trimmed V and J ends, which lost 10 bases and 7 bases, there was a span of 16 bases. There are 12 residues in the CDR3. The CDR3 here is CAIKGGGRGYTF. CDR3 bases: TGTGCCATCAAAGGGGGGGGCCGTGGCTACACCTTC.